These T cell receptor beta chains were read from a single sample in a study of blood T cells in healthy people across ages. TCRdb fed the 5' RACE reads into MiXCR, producing one record per CDR3 protein. The data contain hundreds of thousands of distinct CDR3 sequences, 40% to 65% of them singletons. The specimen was blood. Receptors originate from an elderly woman in good health. CDR3s include the opening cysteine and the closing phenylalanine or tryptophan. The order of the fields is V gene, clone size, J gene, D gene, CDR3 protein, CDR3 DNA. The D gene is left open where the match is weak. The size entry is marked missing in some rows and otherwise reads once, few, many or a size class.

TRBV3-1	-	TRBJ1-2	TRBD1	CASSQSTGGDGYTF	TGTGCCAGCAGCCAATCGACAGGGGGGGATGGCTACACCTTC
TRBV14	-	TRBJ2-5	-	CASSRGVWETQYF	TGTGCCAGCAGCCGCGGGGTTTGGGAGACCCAGTACTTC
TRBV20-1	-	TRBJ2-7	TRBD2	CSAGTSTTRTEQYF	TGCAGTGCTGGGACTAGCACCACTCGTACAGAGCAGTACTTC
TRBV9	many	TRBJ2-7	TRBD2	CASSVATSGRGEQYF	TGTGCCAGCAGCGTAGCGACTAGCGGGAGAGGCGAGCAGTACTTC
TRBV5-1	few	TRBJ2-7	-	CASSLGTVSRTYEQYF	TGCGCCAGCAGCTTGGGGACAGTGAGTAGGACCTACGAGCAGTACTTC
TRBV7-9	-	TRBJ2-4	-	CSSREESEQYF	TGTTCCAGCAGGGAGGAATCTGAGCAGTACTTC
TRBV14	once	TRBJ2-3	-	CASSQGVSAQYF	TGTGCCAGCAGCCAAGGAGTTTCAGCGCAGTATTTT
TRBV15	-	TRBJ2-1	TRBD2	CTTSRDPHRLAGIYSEQFF	TGTACCACCAGCAGAGATCCTCACCGACTAGCGGGAATTTACAGTGAGCAGTTCTTC
TRBV28	-	TRBJ2-5	-	CASGRAQETQYF	TGTGCCAGCGGCAGAGCCCAAGAGACCCAGTACTTC
TRBV19	-	TRBJ1-5	-	CASSIVGRNQPQHF	TGTGCCAGTAGTATAGTAGGTAGGAATCAGCCCCAGCATTTT
TRBV9	few	TRBJ1-2	-	CASSVGADGYTF	TGTGCCAGCAGCGTAGGGGCCGATGGCTACACCTTC
TRBV7-9	many	TRBJ2-1	TRBD2	CASSKRGSSYNEQFF	TGTGCCAGCAGCAAGCGGGGCAGCTCCTACAATGAGCAGTTCTTC
TRBV6-2/TRBV6-3	many	TRBJ2-7	-	CASSYSYGSSYEQYF	TGTGCCAGCAGTTACTCGTACGGGAGCTCCTACGAGCAGTACTTC
TRBV18	-	TRBJ2-7	-	CASPPLGNGGEQYF	TGTGCCAGCCCACCACTCGGGAATGGAGGAGAGCAGTACTTC
TRBV10-3	-	TRBJ2-2	-	CAISERNTYTGELFF	TGTGCCATCAGTGAGAGGAACACCTACACCGGGGAGCTGTTTTTT
TRBV10-3	many	TRBJ2-3	-	CAMSATTDTQYF	TGTGCCATGAGTGCGACCACAGATACGCAGTATTTT
TRBV2	-	TRBJ2-7	-	CASTEGYEQYF	TGTGCCAGCACCGAGGGGTACGAGCAGTACTTC
TRBV5-1	-	TRBJ1-2	TRBD1	CASSSHRGNYDYTF	TGCGCCAGCAGCTCACACAGGGGCAACTATGACTACACCTTC
TRBV30	few	TRBJ1-5	TRBD1	CALVAGQDYSNQPQHF	TGTGCCTTGGTGGCCGGACAGGACTATAGCAATCAGCCCCAGCATTTT
TRBV20-1	-	TRBJ1-2	-	CSAIKSPGLSGYTF	TGCAGTGCTATAAAATCACCGGGACTTTCTGGCTACACCTTC
TRBV28	few	TRBJ2-5	-	CASSVGGRETQYF	TGTGCCAGCAGTGTCGGGGGGCGAGAGACCCAGTACTTC
TRBV12-3/TRBV12-4	many	TRBJ1-2	-	CACFAATHGYTF	TGTGCCTGTTTTGCGGCGACACACGGCTACACCTTC
TRBV7-9	-	TRBJ2-7	-	CASSPPAQGDYEQYF	TGTGCCAGCAGCCCCCCGGCACAAGGAGACTACGAGCAGTACTTC
TRBV20-1	many	TRBJ2-5	-	CSAAIGGEETQYF	TGCAGTGCCGCCATCGGAGGCGAAGAGACCCAGTACTTC
TRBV20-1	-	TRBJ2-1	TRBD2	CSARVASGASSYNEQFF	TGCAGTGCTAGAGTTGCCAGCGGGGCGAGCTCCTACAATGAGCAGTTCTTC
TRBV3-1	-	TRBJ2-1	-	CASSQVLYEQFF	TGTGCCAGCAGCCAAGTCTTATACGAGCAGTTCTTC
TRBV28	many	TRBJ2-4	TRBD2	CASSNWDYSKGQTKNIQYF	TGTGCCAGCAGTAACTGGGACTACTCGAAGGGGCAAACCAAAAACATTCAGTACTTC
TRBV5-1	-	TRBJ1-4	-	CASSVTGKGEKLFF	TGCGCCAGCAGCGTGACAGGCAAGGGCGAAAAACTGTTTTTT
TRBV27	many	TRBJ1-2	TRBD1	CASSFIQGGYGYTF	TGTGCCAGCAGTTTTATACAGGGGGGCTATGGCTACACCTTC
TRBV12-3/TRBV12-4	many	TRBJ2-1	TRBD2	CASSTISGRSHEQFF	TGTGCCAGCAGTACAATTAGCGGGAGAAGCCATGAGCAGTTCTTC
TRBV12-3/TRBV12-4	-	TRBJ1-1	-	CASSVDGVTEAFF	TGTGCCAGCAGTGTGGACGGGGTTACTGAAGCTTTCTTT
TRBV29-1	few	TRBJ1-2	-	CSVSGGRVDYGYTF	TGCAGCGTTAGCGGGGGGCGAGTAGACTATGGCTACACCTTC
TRBV13	once	TRBJ2-7	-	CASSREGIRSVYEQYF	TGTGCCAGCAGCCGAGAGGGGATCAGGTCCGTCTACGAGCAGTACTTC
TRBV7-9	few	TRBJ1-4	-	CASSLTGTGSYKKLFF	TGTGCCAGCAGCTTGACCGGTACAGGGTCTTATAAAAAACTGTTTTTT
TRBV4-2	-	TRBJ1-3	-	CASSQDPGAGNTIYF	TGTGCCAGCAGCCAAGACCCAGGGGCCGGAAACACCATATATTTT
TRBV12-3/TRBV12-4	-	TRBJ2-3	-	CASIGTRGSADTQYF	TGTGCCAGCATCGGTACCAGAGGGAGCGCAGATACGCAGTATTTT
TRBV12-3/TRBV12-4	many	TRBJ1-1	TRBD1	CASDRGNTEAFF	TGTGCCAGCGACAGGGGGAACACTGAAGCTTTCTTT
TRBV7-9	-	TRBJ1-6	TRBD1	CAQGRGGDFSPLHF	TGTGCCCAGGGACGAGGGGGCGACTTTTCACCCCTCCACTTT
TRBV28	-	TRBJ2-7	-	CATINYYEQYF	TGTGCCACCATTAACTACTACGAGCAGTACTTC
TRBV5-1	-	TRBJ2-2	-	CTSSLGGVDTGELFF	TGCACCAGCAGCTTAGGTGGCGTGGACACCGGGGAGCTGTTTTTT
TRBV6-1	-	TRBJ2-5	TRBD1	CASSEAWGGGTGRTNEQYF	TGTGCCAGCAGCGAAGCGTGGGGCGGAGGGACAGGGCGTACCAATGAGCAGTACTTC